This T cell receptor (beta chain) derives from a study of shared clonotypes between healthy human individuals. Study-level information: Plates per donor: three CD4 naive, three CD4 memory, two CD8 naive, one CD8 memory. General study results and limits: Generation probabilities of non-shared clonotypes were lower (relative to those shared by all four donors). Inspection by rarefaction showed sorted-subset sequencing to be incomplete despite large depth.

CDR3 length: 15 amino acids. Germline V CDR1 and CDR2: LGHNT, FRNRAP. V was cut by 7 bases and J by 6 bases, with 19 bases left in between. Here immunoSEQ multiplex PCR was the method, and the copy in TCRdb shows in-frame clones only, minus some. The profile shows millions of clones, around 94% of them singletons. Donors comprised healthy HIV-negative adults lacking recent acute infections or vaccinations. For this clone: The antigen is undetermined.

The receptor was isolated from a man aged 18 to 35 in good health. Sequencing was carried out using naive CD4+ T cells sorted from blood. Noted subset: CD45RA+ positively selected. The chain employs TRBV12-5 and TRBJ2-1; possible D gene TRBD2, 7 bases. CDR3 DNA sequence: TGTGCTAGTGCCCTAGGGGGAGGGCCGGGCAATGAGCAGTTCTTC. Its protein is CASALGGGPGNEQFF. Full variable domain (missing parts from reference TRBV12-5 and TRBJ2-1): DARVTQTPRHKVTEMGQEVTMRCQPILGHNTVFWYRQTMMQGLELLAYFRNRAPLDDSGMPKDRFSAEMPDATLATLKIQPSEPRDSAVYFCASALGGGPGNEQFFGPGTRLTVL.